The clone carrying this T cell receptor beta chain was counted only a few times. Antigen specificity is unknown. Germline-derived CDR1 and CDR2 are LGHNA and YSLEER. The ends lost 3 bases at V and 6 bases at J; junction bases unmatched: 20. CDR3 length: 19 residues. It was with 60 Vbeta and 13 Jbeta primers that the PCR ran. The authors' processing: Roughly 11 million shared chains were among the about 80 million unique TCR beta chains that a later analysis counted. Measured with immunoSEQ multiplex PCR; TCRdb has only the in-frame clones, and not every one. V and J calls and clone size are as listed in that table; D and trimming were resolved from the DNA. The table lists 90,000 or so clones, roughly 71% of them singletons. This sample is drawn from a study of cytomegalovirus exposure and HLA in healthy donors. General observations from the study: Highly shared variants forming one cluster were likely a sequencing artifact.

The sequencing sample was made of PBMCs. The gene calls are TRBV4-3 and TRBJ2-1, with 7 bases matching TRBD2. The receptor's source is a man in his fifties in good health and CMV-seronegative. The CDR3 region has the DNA TGCGCCAGCAGCCACGGCTTTCTAGGTTCTCAGCGGGGCCTCAATGAGCAGTTCTTC. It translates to CASSHGFLGSQRGLNEQFF.